Each of the 14 T cell receptor beta chains below was sequenced from the same sample in a study of patients and donors after allogeneic stem cell transplantation (TCRdb year 2020). The library was made by RT-PCR. The instrument given in TCRdb is NextSeq 550. TCRdb reprocessed the public reads (quality trimming at Q25 with fastp, clone calling with MiXCR) and kept in-frame beta chains. Rows merge per CDR3 protein into single entries with the most common DNA and genes. This sample has about 150,000 distinct CDR3 sequences in its table, and 30% to 45% of those were observed once. The ten biggest clones cover around 50% of the sample. The sample comprised blood, either unsorted or a sorted T cell fraction (not recorded which). The receptors here all came from a human donor who was either an allogeneic HSCT recipient or a stem cell or donor lymphocyte infusion donor (not recorded which). It is not recorded whose cells these are; they may come from a transplant donor.

This clonotype was detected a few times. This chain links TRBV2 with TRBJ2-1; D gene unclear. The germline gives CDR1 SNHLY, CDR2 FYNNEI. CDR3 length equals 15 residues. V gave up 7 bases and J gave up 10 bases, with 23 bases separating them. The CDR3 is CASIGERAGNWEQFF. CDR3 coding DNA: TGTGCCAGCATAGGTGAACGAGCCGGAAATTGGGAGCAGTTCTTC.

This clonotype was seen only once. The chain links TRBV7-2 to TRBJ2-1; 12 bases map to TRBD2. The junction had 12 bases not matched to a gene; V was cut back by 5 bases and J by 4 bases. This CDR3 has 18 residues. CDR1 and CDR2 from the germline V gene are SGHTA and FQGNSA. The CDR3 region has the DNA TGTGCCAGCAGCAAACCGACTAGCGGGGGCCCCAGGTACAATGAGCAGTTCTTC. Its translation: CASSKPTSGGPRYNEQFF.

This clonotype was counted between two and nine times. The rearrangement links TRBV12-3 or TRBV12-4 to TRBJ1-3, with 9 bases aligning to TRBD1. The J segment lost 3 bases and the V segment lost 5 bases, leaving 2 bases of the junction unmatched. The CDR3 is 14 residues long. The CDR3 nucleotides are TGTGCCAGCAGTATGGACAGGGGTGGAAACACCATATATTTT. Encoded protein: CASSMDRGGNTIYF.

The genes are TRBV5-6 and TRBJ1-4; D not certain. CDR3 length: 12 amino acids. Trimming pared 3 bases from V and 8 bases from J, leaving 8 bases between. The germline gives CDR1 SGHDT, CDR2 YYEEEE. The CDR3 nucleotides read TGTGCCAGCAGCTATTTGAAAGAAAAACTGTTTTTT. Encoded protein: CASSYLKEKLFF.

The chain has TRBV28 and TRBJ1-2; a weak D match, TRBD1 (5 bases). V lost 6 bases and J lost 2, with 13 bases in between. The CDR3 sequence is 14 residues long. The germline V gene has CDR1 MDHEN and CDR2 SYDVKM. This CDR3 reads CASRSQDLNYGYTF. In nucleotides, the CDR3 is TGTGCCAGCAGGTCACAGGATTTGAACTATGGCTACACCTTC.

The V call is TRBV12-3 or TRBV12-4, the J call TRBJ1-5; D is perhaps TRBD1 (5 bases). Between the trimmed V and J ends, which lost 7 bases and 6 bases, there was a span of 13 bases. This CDR3 region has 13 residues. For the CDR3, the DNA is TGTGCCAGCACGACAGCTCTGGGTCAGCCCCAGCATTTT. Translation gives CASTTALGQPQHF.

This clonotype was counted a few times. The chain carries TRBV4-2 and TRBJ1-5; TRBD1 is a possible D gene (5 bases). Germline V CDR1 and CDR2: LGHNA, YNFKEQ. This CDR3 region has 17 residues. The germline V and J ends were trimmed by 0 bases and 1 base, with 13 bases remaining between them. CDR3 in amino acids: CASSQDVGGRSNQPQHF. CDR3 nucleotide sequence: TGTGCCAGCAGCCAAGATGTGGGGGGAAGGAGCAATCAGCCCCAGCATTTT.

The chain joins TRBV12-3 or TRBV12-4 to TRBJ1-2; TRBD1 is a possible D gene (6 bases). The V and J ends lost 3 bases and 5 bases respectively, with 25 bases between them. The CDR3 loop spans 18 amino acids. CDR3 DNA: TGTGCCAGCAGTTTGAAGGGCAGGGGTTCCGTACTGGGATATGGCTACACCTTC. Translating it yields CASSLKGRGSVLGYGYTF.

V is TRBV5-1 and J is TRBJ1-2; D not resolved. Trimming pared 4 bases from V and 4 bases from J, leaving 14 bases between. The V gene's germline CDR1 is SGHRS and CDR2 YFSETQ. This CDR3 contains 14 residues. CDR3 residues: CASSIPSVVYGYTF. The CDR3 DNA is TGCGCCAGCAGCATCCCGAGCGTAGTCTATGGCTACACCTTC.

J is TRBJ1-1 and V is TRBV29-1, with D perhaps matching TRBD1 (5 bases). Trimming pared 2 bases from V and 10 bases from J, leaving 11 bases between. In germline, CDR1 is SQVTM, CDR2 ANQGSEA. CDR3 length equals 11 residues. CDR3 DNA sequence: TGCAGCGTTGAACAGGGTGCTGGAGCTTTCTTT. The encoded protein is CSVEQGAGAFF. Full variable domain (outside the CDR3, taken from reference TRBV29-1 and TRBJ1-1): SAVISQKPSRDICQRGTSLTIQCQVDSQVTMMFWYRQQPGQSLTLIATANQGSEATYESGFVIDKFPISRPNLTFSTLTVSNMSPEDSSIYLCSVEQGAGAFFGQGTRLTVV.

This chain joins TRBV12-3 or TRBV12-4 and TRBJ1-2, with TRBD1 as a possible D gene (6 bases). The CDR3 length is 13 residues. V lost 3 bases and J 5 bases, leaving 10 bases between the germline ends. This CDR3 reads CASSFEGQYGYTF. In DNA form, the CDR3 reads TGTGCCAGCAGTTTCGAAGGACAGTATGGCTACACCTTC.

The J gene is TRBJ1-1, the V gene TRBV13, with 7 bases that match TRBD1. This CDR3 has 14 amino acids. V trimming: 5 bases; J trimming: 8 bases; junction bases outside the gene matches: 11. CDR1 PRHDT and CDR2 FYEKMQ come from the germline V gene (reference sequence). CDR3 region: CASSRDRVPGEAFF. CDR3 coding DNA: TGTGCCAGCAGCAGAGACAGGGTCCCGGGCGAAGCTTTCTTT.

The chain employs TRBV6-6 and TRBJ1-3; no reliable D call. This CDR3 is 14 amino acids long. Germline lookup yields CDR1 MNHNY and CDR2 SVGAGI (reference sequence). Trimming took 2 bases from V and 8 from J, leaving 13 bases between them. The CDR3: CASSYPSGADTIYF. As DNA, the CDR3 is TGTGCCAGCAGTTACCCCTCGGGCGCGGACACCATATATTTT.

Many counts were recorded for this clonotype. V is TRBV6-5 and J is TRBJ2-3, with D possibly TRBD1 on 5 matching bases. Trimming removed 2 bases at V and 2 bases at J, with 14 bases between. There are 16 residues in the CDR3. Per the germline V gene, CDR1 is MNHEY and CDR2 is SVGAGI. CDR3 region: CASSYGAAFSTDTQYF. The CDR3 DNA is TGTGCCAGCAGTTACGGGGCAGCTTTCTCCACAGATACGCAGTATTTT.